Sequencing of this T cell receptor beta chain was carried out in a study of spatial heterogeneity in lung cancer. In the study overall: Samples were donated by 72 untreated early-stage non-small cell lung cancer patients. There were consistently more beta-chain sequences detected than alpha-chain sequences.

The time point: blood at routine non-recurrence follow-up after resection. Unsorted whole RNA from tumor, nontumor lung or frozen PBMC underwent sequencing. TCRdb ran MiXCR on the 5' RACE reads and lists one entry per CDR3 protein. The sample yields roughly 32,000 distinct CDR3 sequences, roughly 10% seen once. The V and J ends lost 5 bases and 6 bases respectively, with 15 bases between them. This CDR3 spans 13 amino acids. Germline lookup yields CDR1 DFQATT and CDR2 SNEGSKA (reference sequence). This clonotype was counted only a few times. The specimen was PBMCs, collected at follow-up. This TCR came from a female donor with early-stage non-small cell lung cancer. The chain links TRBV20-1 to TRBJ2-3; D call uncertain. The DNA for the CDR3 is TGCAGTGCTGGGTCTCGGCGGCCTGATACGCAGTATTTT. Its protein is CSAGSRRPDTQYF.